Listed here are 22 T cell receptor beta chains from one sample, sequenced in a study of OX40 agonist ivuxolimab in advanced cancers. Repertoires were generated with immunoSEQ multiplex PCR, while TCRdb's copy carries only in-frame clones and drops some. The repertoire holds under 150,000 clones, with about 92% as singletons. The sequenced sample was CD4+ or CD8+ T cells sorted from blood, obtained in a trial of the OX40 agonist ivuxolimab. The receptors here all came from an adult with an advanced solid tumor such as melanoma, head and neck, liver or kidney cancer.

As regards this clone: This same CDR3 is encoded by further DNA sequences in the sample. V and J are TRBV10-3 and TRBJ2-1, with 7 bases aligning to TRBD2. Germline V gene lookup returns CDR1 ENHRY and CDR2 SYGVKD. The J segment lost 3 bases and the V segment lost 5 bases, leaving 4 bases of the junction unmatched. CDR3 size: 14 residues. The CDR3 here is CAISPGGYYNEQFF. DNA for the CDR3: TGTGCCATCAGTCCGGGGGGATACTACAATGAGCAGTTCTTC.

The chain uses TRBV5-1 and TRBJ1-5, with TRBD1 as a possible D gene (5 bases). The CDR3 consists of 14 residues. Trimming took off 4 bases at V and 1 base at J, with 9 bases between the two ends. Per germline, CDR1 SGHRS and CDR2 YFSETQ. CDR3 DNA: TGCGCCAGCAGCGCCGGGGGAAGCAATCAGCCCCAGCATTTT. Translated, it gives CASSAGGSNQPQHF.

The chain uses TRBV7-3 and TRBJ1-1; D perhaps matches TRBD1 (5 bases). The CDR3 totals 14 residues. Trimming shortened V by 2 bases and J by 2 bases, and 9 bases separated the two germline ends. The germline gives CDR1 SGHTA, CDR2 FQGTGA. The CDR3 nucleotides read TGTGCCAGCAGCTTAGGGGGAGAAAACACTGAAGCTTTCTTT. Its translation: CASSLGGENTEAFF.

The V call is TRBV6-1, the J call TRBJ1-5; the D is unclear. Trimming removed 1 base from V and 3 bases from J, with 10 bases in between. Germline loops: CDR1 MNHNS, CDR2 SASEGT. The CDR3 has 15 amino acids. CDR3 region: CASSEGPRTNQPQHF. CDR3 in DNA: TGTGCCAGCAGTGAAGGGCCCCGAACCAATCAGCCCCAGCATTTT.

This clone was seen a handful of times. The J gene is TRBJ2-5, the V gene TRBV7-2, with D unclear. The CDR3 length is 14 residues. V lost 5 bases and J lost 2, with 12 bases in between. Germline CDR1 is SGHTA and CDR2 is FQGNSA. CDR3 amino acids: CASSPRTPQETQYF. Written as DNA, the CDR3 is TGTGCCAGCAGCCCGCGGACGCCGCAAGAGACCCAGTACTTC.

CDR3: CASSLVGGYNYEQYF. CDR3 bases: TGCGCCAGCAGCTTGGTCGGAGGATACAACTACGAGCAGTACTTC. The genes are TRBV5-1 and TRBJ2-7, with D perhaps matching TRBD2 (5 bases). Germline lookup yields CDR1 SGHRS and CDR2 YFSETQ. V lost 0 bases and J 3 bases, leaving 13 bases between the germline ends. The CDR3 loop spans 15 amino acids.

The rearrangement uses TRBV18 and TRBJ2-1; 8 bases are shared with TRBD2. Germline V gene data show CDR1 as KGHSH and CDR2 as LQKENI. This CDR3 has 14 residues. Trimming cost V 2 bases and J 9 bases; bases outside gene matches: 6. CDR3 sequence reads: CASSPRGLGGEQFF. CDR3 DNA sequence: TGTGCCAGCTCACCAAGGGGACTAGGGGGTGAGCAGTTCTTC.

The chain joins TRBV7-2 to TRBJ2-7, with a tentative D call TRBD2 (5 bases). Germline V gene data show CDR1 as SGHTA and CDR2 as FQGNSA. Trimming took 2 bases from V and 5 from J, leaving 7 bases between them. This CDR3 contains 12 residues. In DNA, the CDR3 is TGTGCCAGCAGCTTACGGCGGGACGAGCAGTACTTC. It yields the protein CASSLRRDEQYF.

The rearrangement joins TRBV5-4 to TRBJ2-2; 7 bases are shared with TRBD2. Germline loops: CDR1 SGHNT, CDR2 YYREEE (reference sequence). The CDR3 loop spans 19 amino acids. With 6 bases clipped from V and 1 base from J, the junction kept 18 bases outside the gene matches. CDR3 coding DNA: TGTGCCAGCACCCCATTGGTCGTATGGGAGGGCCTGAACACCGGGGAGCTGTTTTTT. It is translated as CASTPLVVWEGLNTGELFF.

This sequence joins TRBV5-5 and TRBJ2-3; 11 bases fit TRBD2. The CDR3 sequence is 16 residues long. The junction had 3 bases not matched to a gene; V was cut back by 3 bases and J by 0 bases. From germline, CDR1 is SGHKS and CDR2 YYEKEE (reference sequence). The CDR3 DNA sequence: TGTGCCAGCAGCTCAAGGACTAGCGGGAGCACAGATACGCAGTATTTT. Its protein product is CASSSRTSGSTDTQYF.

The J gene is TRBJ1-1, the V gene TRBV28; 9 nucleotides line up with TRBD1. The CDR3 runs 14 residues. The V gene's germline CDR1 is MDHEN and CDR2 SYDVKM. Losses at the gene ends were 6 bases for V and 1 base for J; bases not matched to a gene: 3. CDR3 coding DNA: TGTGCCAGCAGCAAGACAGGGGGGAACACTGAAGCTTTCTTT. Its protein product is CASSKTGGNTEAFF.

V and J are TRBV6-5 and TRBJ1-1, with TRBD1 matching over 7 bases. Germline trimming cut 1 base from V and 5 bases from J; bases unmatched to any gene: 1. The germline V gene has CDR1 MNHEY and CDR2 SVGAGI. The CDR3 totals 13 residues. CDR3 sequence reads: CASSYWTGTEAFF. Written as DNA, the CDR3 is TGTGCCAGCAGTTACTGGACAGGTACTGAAGCTTTCTTT.

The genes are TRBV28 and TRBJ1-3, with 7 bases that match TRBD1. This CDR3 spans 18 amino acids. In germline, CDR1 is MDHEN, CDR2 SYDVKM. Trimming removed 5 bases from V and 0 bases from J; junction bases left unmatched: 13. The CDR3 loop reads CASSRPLGGGGSGNTIYF. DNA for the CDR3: TGTGCCAGCAGTCGGCCGCTCGGAGGGGGCGGCTCTGGAAACACCATATATTTT.

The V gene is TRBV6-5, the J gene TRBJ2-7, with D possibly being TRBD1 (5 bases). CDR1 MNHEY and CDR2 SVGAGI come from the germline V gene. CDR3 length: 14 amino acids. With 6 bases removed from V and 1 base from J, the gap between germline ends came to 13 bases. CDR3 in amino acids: CASSSAGLSYEQYF. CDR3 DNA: TGTGCCAGCAGCTCGGCAGGGCTTTCCTACGAGCAGTACTTC.

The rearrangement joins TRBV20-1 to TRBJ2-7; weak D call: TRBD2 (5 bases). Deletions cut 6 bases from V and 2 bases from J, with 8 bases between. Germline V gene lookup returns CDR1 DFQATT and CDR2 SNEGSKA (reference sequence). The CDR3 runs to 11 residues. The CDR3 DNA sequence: TGCAGTGCACCCGGGGCCTACGAGCAGTACTTC. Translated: CSAPGAYEQYF.

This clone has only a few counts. The CDR3 region is CASSLEAGIYGYTF. The CDR3 bases are TGTGCCAGCAGTTTAGAGGCAGGGATCTATGGCTACACCTTC. This chain uses TRBV28 with TRBJ1-2, with D perhaps TRBD1 (5 bases). Trimming took off 2 bases at V and 4 bases at J, with 11 bases between the two ends. This CDR3 has 14 amino acids. Germline CDR1 reads MDHEN; CDR2 reads SYDVKM.

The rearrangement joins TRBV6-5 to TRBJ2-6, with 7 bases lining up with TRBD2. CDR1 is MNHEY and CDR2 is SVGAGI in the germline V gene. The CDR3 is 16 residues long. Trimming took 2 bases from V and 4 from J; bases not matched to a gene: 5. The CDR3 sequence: CASSYGGVGGANVLTF. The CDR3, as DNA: TGTGCCAGCAGTTACGGGGGGGTTGGCGGGGCCAACGTCCTGACTTTC.

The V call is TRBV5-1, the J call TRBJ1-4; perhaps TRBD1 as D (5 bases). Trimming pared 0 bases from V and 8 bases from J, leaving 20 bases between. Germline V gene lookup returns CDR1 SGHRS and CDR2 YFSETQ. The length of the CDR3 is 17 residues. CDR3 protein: CASSLGPDRPVREKLFF. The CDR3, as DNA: TGCGCCAGCAGCTTGGGTCCAGACAGACCTGTTCGGGAAAAACTGTTTTTT.

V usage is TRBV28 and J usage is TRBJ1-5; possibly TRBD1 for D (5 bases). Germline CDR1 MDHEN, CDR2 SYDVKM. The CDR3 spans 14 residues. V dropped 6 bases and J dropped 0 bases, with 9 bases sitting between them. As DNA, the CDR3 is TGTGCCAGCAGCTTAGGGGTTAGCAATCAGCCCCAGCATTTT. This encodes CASSLGVSNQPQHF.

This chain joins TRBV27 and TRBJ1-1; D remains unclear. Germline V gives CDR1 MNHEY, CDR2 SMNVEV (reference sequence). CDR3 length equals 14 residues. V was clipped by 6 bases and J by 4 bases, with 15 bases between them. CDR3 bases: TGTGCCAGCAGGCCGTTCGTAGCGGGCACTGAAGCTTTCTTT. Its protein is CASRPFVAGTEAFF.

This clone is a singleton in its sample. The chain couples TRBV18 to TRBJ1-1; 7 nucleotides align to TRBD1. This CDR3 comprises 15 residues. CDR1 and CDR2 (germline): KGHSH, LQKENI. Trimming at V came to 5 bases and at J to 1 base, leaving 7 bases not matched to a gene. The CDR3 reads CASSSNQGGNTEAFF. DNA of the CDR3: TGTGCCAGCTCATCAAATCAGGGGGGGAACACTGAAGCTTTCTTT.

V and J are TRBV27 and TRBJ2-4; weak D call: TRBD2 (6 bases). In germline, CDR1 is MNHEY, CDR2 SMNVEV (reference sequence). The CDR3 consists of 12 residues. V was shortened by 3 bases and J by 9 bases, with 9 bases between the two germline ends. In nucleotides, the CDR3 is TGTGCCAGCAGTTTTTGGGGAGGCATTCAGTACTTC. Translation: CASSFWGGIQYF.